This T cell receptor beta chain was obtained from a study of blood T cell repertoires in COVID-19. About the research overall: Samples of COVID-19 (acute and convalescent) were obtained from the United States, Italy and Spain. T cells, B-cell-depleted T cells, or PBMCs supplied cDNA or gDNA.

Clinical history reported by participants formed the basis on which cohorts were assigned. Germline CDR1 is LNHDA and CDR2 is SQIVND (reference sequence). V lost 5 bases and J lost 1, with 15 bases in between. CDR3 length equals 16 residues. Profiled with immunoSEQ multiplex PCR; TCRdb holds only in-frame clones, not every one. The sample includes about 500,000 clones, roughly 87% of them seen just once. This TCR came from a woman aged 18-29 years who had recovered from COVID-19. The sample comprised PBMCs or T cells enriched from blood (not recorded which). The rearrangement links TRBV19 to TRBJ1-5, with D uncertain. CDR3 bases: TGTGCCAGTAGTGTGAGCGGACCGGCAAGCAATCAGCCCCAGCATTTT. Translating gives CASSVSGPASNQPQHF. The full variable domain, its missing parts supplied by reference TRBV19 and TRBJ1-5, is DGGITQSPKYLFRKEGQNVTLSCEQNLNHDAMYWYRQDPGQGLRLIYYSQIVNDFQKGDIAEGYSVSREKKESFPLTVTSAQKNPTAFYLCASSVSGPASNQPQHFGDGTRLSIL.